These 2 T cell receptor beta chains were all obtained from the same sample, sequenced in a study of radiation and T cells in renal cell carcinoma. Measured with immunoSEQ multiplex PCR; TCRdb has only the in-frame clones, and not every one. The sample has fewer than 85,000 clones, 89% seen once. Described time point: blood 4 weeks post-SBRT, at nephrectomy. Treatment: 15 Gy SBRT to primary tumor, nephrectomy 4 weeks later. The sequencing here drew on blood, taken from a patient whose treatment included radiotherapy and nephrectomy. The receptors come from a woman in her 70s with renal cell carcinoma.

V and J are TRBV5-1 and TRBJ2-7; 9 bases line up with TRBD2. J was trimmed by 5 bases and V by 0 bases; bases with no gene match: 6. The CDR3 has 15 amino acids. From germline, CDR1 is SGHRS and CDR2 YFSETQ. This chain's CDR3 is CASSLAASGVDEQYF. CDR3 DNA sequence: TGCGCCAGCAGCTTGGCGGCTAGCGGGGTGGACGAGCAGTACTTC.

The rearrangement joins TRBV4-3 to TRBJ1-3, with D unclear. The germline V gene encodes CDR1 LGHNA and CDR2 YSLEER. V dropped 6 bases and J dropped 1 base, with 10 bases sitting between them. The CDR3 extends over 14 amino acids. The CDR3 coding sequence is TGCGCCAGCAGACCGTCGGGATCTGGAAACACCATATATTTT. Encoded protein: CASRPSGSGNTIYF.